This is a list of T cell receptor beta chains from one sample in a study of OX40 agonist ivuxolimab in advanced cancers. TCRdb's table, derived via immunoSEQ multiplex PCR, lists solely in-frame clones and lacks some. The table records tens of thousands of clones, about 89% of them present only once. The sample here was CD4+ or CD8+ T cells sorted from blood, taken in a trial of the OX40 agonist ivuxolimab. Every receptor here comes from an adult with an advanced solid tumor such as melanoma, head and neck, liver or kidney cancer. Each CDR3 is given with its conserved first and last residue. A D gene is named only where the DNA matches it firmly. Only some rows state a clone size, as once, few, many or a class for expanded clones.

CASSLGDRGVYGYTF	TGTGCCAGCAGCTTAGGGGACAGGGGGGTCTATGGCTACACCTTC	-	TRBD1	TRBV7-2	TRBJ1-2
CAWSVLRGARNTGELFF	TGTGCCTGGAGTGTACTGAGGGGGGCGCGGAACACCGGGGAGCTGTTTTTT	-	-	TRBV30	TRBJ2-2
CASSSRTGGNEKLFF	TGTGCCAGCAGCTCGCGGACAGGGGGCAATGAAAAACTGTTTTTT	-	TRBD1	TRBV7-8	TRBJ1-4
CASTTTGETGEQYF	TGTGCCAGTACCACGACAGGGGAAACGGGCGAGCAGTACTTC	-	TRBD1	TRBV19	TRBJ2-7
CSTRQGMNEQYF	TGCAGCACCAGACAGGGGATGAACGAGCAGTACTTC	-	TRBD1	TRBV29-1	TRBJ2-7
CASSLAGRTTEAFF	TGTGCCAGCAGCTTAGCGGGCAGGACCACTGAAGCTTTCTTT	-	-	TRBV7-9	TRBJ1-1
CASRGFATNEKLFF	TGTGCCAGCAGGGGGTTTGCAACTAATGAAAAACTGTTTTTT	-	-	TRBV25-1	TRBJ1-4
CASSLLAERARETQYF	TGTGCCAGCAGCTTACTGGCAGAAAGGGCGAGGGAGACCCAGTACTTC	-	-	TRBV11-2	TRBJ2-5
CASSQVGGSSSPLHF	TGTGCCAGCAGCCAAGTGGGGGGCAGTAGCTCACCCCTCCACTTT	-	-	TRBV14	TRBJ1-6
CASSLAGQGDQPQHF	TGTGCCAGCAGCTTGGCGGGACAGGGGGATCAGCCCCAGCATTTT	-	TRBD1	TRBV7-8	TRBJ1-5
CASTRGLAGNNEQFF	TGTGCCAGCACCCGGGGACTAGCGGGGAACAATGAGCAGTTCTTC	-	TRBD2	TRBV28	TRBJ2-1
CASSPYPSGGKGNEQFF	TGTGCCAGCTCACCATATCCATCAGGGGGCAAAGGCAATGAGCAGTTCTTC	-	TRBD1	TRBV18	TRBJ2-1
CASSPTGGNQPQHF	TGTGCCAGCAGCCCTACAGGGGGCAATCAGCCCCAGCATTTT	-	TRBD1	TRBV7-2	TRBJ1-5
CASSLGAGGVGEKLFF	TGTGCCAGCAGCTTGGGGGCCGGGGGCGTTGGTGAAAAACTGTTTTTT	-	-	TRBV7-9	TRBJ1-4
CSVGSTATYEQYF	TGCAGCGTCGGATCGACTGCTACCTACGAGCAGTACTTC	once	-	TRBV29-1	TRBJ2-7
CASSQEVPGLGGYTF	TGTGCCAGCAGCCAAGAAGTACCGGGCTTGGGTGGCTACACCTTC	-	-	TRBV14	TRBJ1-2
CASSATVDSPLHF	TGTGCCAGCAGCGCCACAGTTGATTCACCCCTCCACTTT	-	-	TRBV6-1	TRBJ1-6